A single T cell receptor (beta chain) is shown here with its context. V lost 4 bases, J lost 7 bases, and 18 bases lay in between. The germline gives CDR1 SGHRS, CDR2 YFSETQ. The length of the CDR3 is 14 residues. In the authors' methods: Amplification with reference gene primers provided the estimates of nucleated cell counts. Some clones are missing from TCRdb's copy, which holds only in-frame ones; the method was immunoSEQ multiplex PCR. The V and J calls and clone size come from that table; D and trimming were worked out from the DNA. The table has around 700,000 clones, approximately 90% seen once. This specimen comes from a study of blood T cell repertoires in COVID-19. Study at large: T cells, B-cell-depleted T cells, or PBMCs supplied cDNA or gDNA.

The clonotype originates from a woman under 30 with acute or convalescent COVID-19. Material for sequencing was peripheral blood. The chain combines TRBV5-1 with TRBJ2-7; unclear D gene. The CDR3 spells CASSPDKVLWEQYF. The CDR3 coding sequence is TGCGCCAGCAGCCCCGACAAGGTCCTTTGGGAGCAGTACTTC.